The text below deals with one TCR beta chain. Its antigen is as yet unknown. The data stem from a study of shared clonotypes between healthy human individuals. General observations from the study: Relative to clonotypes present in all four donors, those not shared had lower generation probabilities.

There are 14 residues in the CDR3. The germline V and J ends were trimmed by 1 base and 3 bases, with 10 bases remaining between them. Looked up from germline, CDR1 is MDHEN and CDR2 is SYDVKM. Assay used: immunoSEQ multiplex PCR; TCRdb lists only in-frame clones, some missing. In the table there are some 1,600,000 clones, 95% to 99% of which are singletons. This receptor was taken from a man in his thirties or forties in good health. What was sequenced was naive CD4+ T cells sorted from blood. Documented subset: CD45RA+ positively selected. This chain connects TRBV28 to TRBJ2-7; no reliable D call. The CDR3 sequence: CASSLSEPLYEQYF. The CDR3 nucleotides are TGTGCCAGCAGTTTATCTGAACCTCTCTACGAGCAGTACTTC.